Listed here are 32 T cell receptor beta chains from one sample, sequenced in a study of PD-1 blockade in classical Hodgkin lymphoma. Every patient relapsed after autologous stem cell transplantation, and brentuximab vedotin exposure varied. TCRdb keeps only in-frame clones here, not all; method: immunoSEQ multiplex PCR. The sample contains tens of thousands of clones, approximately 71% of which appear only once. Material: peripheral blood mononuclear cells (PBMCs), obtained at baseline. The receptors shown here come from a human donor with classical Hodgkin lymphoma.

The chain uses TRBV10-3 and TRBJ2-1; D is unresolved. V lost 0 bases and J lost 7, with 7 bases in between. The CDR3 spans 13 residues. From germline, CDR1 is ENHRY and CDR2 SYGVKD. The CDR3 spells CAISESIGNEQFF. The CDR3 coding sequence is TGTGCCATCAGTGAGTCGATAGGGAATGAGCAGTTCTTC.

The J gene is TRBJ2-3, the V gene TRBV9; 9 bases are shared with TRBD1. This CDR3 has 11 residues. V lost 3 bases, J lost 11 bases, and 1 base stayed unmatched. The V gene's germline CDR1 is SGDLS and CDR2 YYNGEE. CDR3 sequence: CASSGGQGQYF. Here the CDR3 DNA reads TGTGCCAGCAGCGGGGGACAGGGGCAGTATTTT. Drawing the rest from reference TRBV9 and TRBJ2-3, the complete variable domain is DSGVTQTPKHLITATGQRVTLRCSPRSGDLSVYWYQQSLDQGLQFLIQYYNGEERAKGNILERFSAQQFPDLHSELNLSSLELGDSALYFCASSGGQGQYFGPGTRLTVL.

This chain connects TRBV27 to TRBJ1-5; D is unclear. The germline V gene encodes CDR1 MNHEY and CDR2 SMNVEV (reference sequence). The CDR3 totals 13 residues. With 3 bases removed from V and 6 bases from J, the gap between germline ends came to 9 bases. Here the CDR3 reads CASSLDVGQPQHF. CDR3 nucleotides: TGTGCCAGCAGTTTGGATGTGGGTCAGCCCCAGCATTTT.

The J gene is TRBJ2-3, the V gene TRBV25-1, with TRBD2 identical over 7 bases. The V gene's germline CDR1 is MGHDK and CDR2 SYGVNS. The CDR3 extends over 17 amino acids. V lost 1 base, J lost 3 bases, and 10 bases stayed unmatched. The CDR3 is CASSESMAGVATDTQYF. The CDR3 DNA follows: TGTGCCAGCAGTGAATCGATGGCGGGAGTAGCGACAGATACGCAGTATTTT.

The chain couples TRBV9 to TRBJ2-3; 13 positions match TRBD2. With 4 bases clipped from V and 6 bases from J, the junction kept 5 bases outside the gene matches. There are 15 residues in the CDR3. Germline V gene lookup returns CDR1 SGDLS and CDR2 YYNGEE. This chain's CDR3 is CASSLRLAGGDTQYF. Here the CDR3 DNA reads TGTGCCAGCAGCCTTCGACTAGCGGGAGGCGATACGCAGTATTTT.

This clone was counted a few times. This chain uses TRBV6-5 with TRBJ1-2; D gene unclear. CDR1 and CDR2 from the germline V gene are MNHEY and SVGAGI. This CDR3 has 13 amino acids. Trimming cost V 7 bases and J 2 bases, with 11 bases left between them. CDR3 sequence: CASTLRWNYGYTF. The CDR3 DNA reads TGTGCCAGCACCCTAAGGTGGAACTATGGCTACACCTTC.

The rearrangement uses TRBV30 and TRBJ2-3; weak D call: TRBD2 (6 bases). V lost 3 bases and J lost 4, with 11 bases in between. This CDR3 is 13 amino acids long. Per the germline V gene, CDR1 is GTSNPN and CDR2 is SVGIG (reference sequence). CDR3 sequence (DNA): TGTGCCTGGAGCCGGGACTTTTCAGATACGCAGTATTTT. Translation: CAWSRDFSDTQYF.

This chain joins TRBV6-6 and TRBJ2-7; 7 positions agree with TRBD2. The CDR3 has 13 residues. Germline values: CDR1 MNHNY, CDR2 SVGAGI (reference sequence). The V gene end was trimmed by 2 bases and the J gene end by 3 bases; junction bases not matched to a gene: 1. The CDR3 loop reads CASSYERGYEQYF. The CDR3 DNA is TGTGCCAGCAGTTACGAGCGGGGCTACGAGCAGTACTTC.

This clone was observed once. CDR3 in DNA: TGTGCCAGCAGCTCACAGGGCTACGAGCAGTACTTC. This gives the protein CASSSQGYEQYF. The V gene is TRBV7-9, the J gene TRBJ2-5; a weak D match, TRBD1 (6 bases). The DNA end lines up better with TRBJ2-7; the J call may be wrong. Germline CDR1 reads SEHNR; CDR2 reads FQNEAQ (reference sequence). This CDR3 region has 12 residues.

This clone came up a few times. The chain links TRBV5-6 to TRBJ2-7; TRBD2 might be the D (6 bases). CDR1 and CDR2 (germline): SGHDT, YYEEEE. CDR3 length: 13 amino acids. Trimming took off 4 bases at V and 6 bases at J, with 14 bases between the two ends. CDR3 bases: TGTGCCAGCAGCGACGGGACTCCCCGCGAGCAGTACTTC. This codes for CASSDGTPREQYF.

This clone was seen only a few times. The V gene is TRBV6-6, the J gene TRBJ1-5; TRBD1 aligns across 8 bases. The junction had 3 bases not matched to a gene; V was cut back by 6 bases and J by 2 bases. Germline values: CDR1 MNHNY, CDR2 SVGAGI (reference sequence). The CDR3 is made up of 14 amino acids. As DNA, the CDR3 is TGTGCCAGCAGAGCGACAGGGGGCAATCAGCCCCAGCATTTT. It yields the protein CASRATGGNQPQHF.

This chain connects TRBV15 to TRBJ1-2; D ambiguous. Looked up from germline, CDR1 is LNHNV and CDR2 is YYDKDF (reference sequence). The CDR3 is 12 residues long. The V gene lost 0 bases and the J gene lost 7 bases, with 6 bases spanning the gap. DNA of the CDR3: TGTGCCACCAGCAGAGACAGCGCTGGCTACACCTTC. Its protein product is CATSRDSAGYTF.

V gene TRBV5-6 combines with J gene TRBJ1-5; D not resolved. The V end lost 0 bases, the J end lost 7 bases, and 5 bases lay between the germline ends. The CDR3 loop spans 12 amino acids. Looked up from germline, CDR1 is SGHDT and CDR2 is YYEEEE. CDR3 protein: CASSLALQPQHF. CDR3 bases: TGTGCCAGCAGCTTGGCTTTACAGCCCCAGCATTTT.

A note on this clone: The sample holds other DNA sequences that translate to the same CDR3. The chain links TRBV5-1 to TRBJ2-5; 7 bases align to TRBD2. This CDR3 region has 17 residues. V lost 0 bases and J lost 2; bases outside the gene matches: 10. Germline CDR1 and CDR2: SGHRS and YFSETQ. CDR3 sequence reads: CASSLAGGGAAQETQYF. CDR3 coding DNA: TGCGCCAGCAGCTTGGCCGGCGGGGGAGCAGCTCAAGAGACCCAGTACTTC. Looking up the rest from reference TRBV5-1 and TRBJ2-5 gives the full variable domain: KAGVTQTPRYLIKTRGQQVTLSCSPISGHRSVSWYQQTPGQGLQFLFEYFSETQRNKGNFPGRFSGRQFSNSRSEMNVSTLELGDSALYLCASSLAGGGAAQETQYFGPGTRLLVL.

This clone showed up just a few times. The chain carries TRBV10-2 and TRBJ2-1; 11 bases match TRBD2. CDR1 and CDR2 from the germline V gene are WSHSY and SAAADI. CDR3 size: 14 residues. The ends lost 5 bases at V and 4 bases at J; junction bases unmatched: 1. The CDR3 coding sequence is TGCGCCAGCAGTTTAGCGGGGGGGTACAATGAGCAGTTCTTC. It is translated as CASSLAGGYNEQFF.

This chain joins TRBV5-6 and TRBJ2-2; D unclear. In germline, CDR1 is SGHDT, CDR2 YYEEEE. V was clipped by 1 base and J by 3 bases, with 7 bases between them. This CDR3 has 14 residues. The CDR3 coding sequence is TGTGCCAGCAGCTTGTACGGTTACACCGGGGAGCTGTTTTTT. Translation: CASSLYGYTGELFF.

Within the sample, this clone is medium-sized (0.01 to 0.1%). In nucleotides, the CDR3 is TGTGCCACCCGACTCGGGACTAGCGGCGATGAGCAGTTCTTC. This encodes CATRLGTSGDEQFF. The chain uses TRBV6-1 and TRBJ2-1, with 11 positions matching TRBD2. Per germline, CDR1 MNHNS and CDR2 SASEGT. This CDR3 comprises 14 residues. V trimming: 10 bases; J trimming: 8 bases; junction bases outside the gene matches: 10.

This clone was seen a handful of times. The chain combines TRBV13 with TRBJ1-3; 8 positions match TRBD1. The CDR3 runs to 21 residues. Germline V gene lookup returns CDR1 PRHDT and CDR2 FYEKMQ (reference sequence). V gave up 5 bases and J gave up 0 bases; unmatched junction bases: 21. CDR3 residues: CASSLTFRTGFTVDSGNTIYF. The CDR3 coding sequence is TGTGCCAGCAGCCTCACTTTCCGGACAGGGTTCACGGTAGACTCTGGAAACACCATATATTTT. Together with reference TRBV13 and TRBJ1-3, the CDR3 gives the full variable domain: AAGVIQSPRHLIKEKRETATLKCYPIPRHDTVYWYQQGPGQDPQFLISFYEKMQSDKGSIPDRFSAQQFSDYHSELNMSSLELGDSALYFCASSLTFRTGFTVDSGNTIYFGEGSWLTVV.

This clone was seen a few times. The V gene is TRBV13, the J gene TRBJ1-1; no clear D gene. Germline assignment: CDR1 PRHDT and CDR2 FYEKMQ (reference sequence). The CDR3 length is 12 residues. V lost 6 bases, J lost 3 bases, and 8 bases lay in between. The CDR3 loop reads CASRVTDTEAFF. The CDR3 nucleotides are TGTGCCAGCAGAGTAACAGACACTGAAGCTTTCTTT.

The chain joins TRBV7-9 to TRBJ1-3; no firm D call. Germline lookup yields CDR1 SEHNR and CDR2 FQNEAQ (reference sequence). Trimming removed 3 bases from V and 0 bases from J, with 9 bases in between. CDR3 size: 15 residues. CDR3: CASSLRESSGNTIYF. CDR3 coding DNA: TGTGCCAGCAGCTTGAGAGAGAGCTCTGGAAACACCATATATTTT.

This clone turned up a few times. The V call is TRBV7-2, the J call TRBJ2-1; D gene uncertain. Trimming took 1 base from V and 0 from J, leaving 13 bases between them. The CDR3 consists of 17 residues. Germline loops: CDR1 SGHTA, CDR2 FQGNSA. CDR3 DNA: TGTGCCAGCAGCTTAGGACCGGGCGGTAGCTCCTACAATGAGCAGTTCTTC. Translating gives CASSLGPGGSSYNEQFF.

The genes are TRBV19 and TRBJ2-3; 7 bases are shared with TRBD1. CDR3 length equals 15 residues. V lost 3 bases to trimming and J lost 1 base; unmatched junction nucleotides: 4. Germline CDR1 is LNHDA and CDR2 is SQIVND (reference sequence). For the CDR3, the DNA is TGTGCCAGTAGTATCATGGGGACAGGCACAGATACGCAGTATTTT. Protein sequence: CASSIMGTGTDTQYF.

This clone was observed a few times. The CDR3 coding sequence is TGTGCCAGCAGCTTAGAGGGTTTCTACGAGCAGTACTTC. Amino acid sequence: CASSLEGFYEQYF. The chain couples TRBV7-6 to TRBJ2-7; no reliable D call. Trimming left V 1 base short and J 3 bases short, with 7 bases between. Per germline, CDR1 SGHVS and CDR2 FNYEAQ. The CDR3 consists of 13 residues.

The sample holds one count of this clone. V is TRBV5-5 and J is TRBJ1-6; no clear D. Per germline, CDR1 SGHKS and CDR2 YYEKEE (reference sequence). Trimming took 4 bases from V and 6 from J, leaving 11 bases between them. The CDR3 is 14 residues long. As DNA, the CDR3 is TGTGCCAGCAGCGTACAGCCTCGTAATTCACCCCTCCACTTT. This gives the protein CASSVQPRNSPLHF. The full variable domain, with the rest looked up from reference TRBV5-5 and TRBJ1-6, is DAGVTQSPTHLIKTRGQQVTLRCSPISGHKSVSWYQQVLGQGPQFIFQYYEKEERGRGNFPDRFSARQFPNYSSELNVNALLLGDSALYLCASSVQPRNSPLHFGNGTRLTVT.

In its sample, this clone was seen a few times. In nucleotides, the CDR3 is TGTGCCAGCAGTGAAGGGGCACCCTATGGCTACACCTTC. Translating gives CASSEGAPYGYTF. V and J are TRBV6-1 and TRBJ1-2; D unresolved. V lost 1 base and J 4 bases, leaving 7 bases between the germline ends. Germline V gives CDR1 MNHNS, CDR2 SASEGT. This CDR3 has 13 residues.

The chain links TRBV6-4 to TRBJ2-1; 7 bases agree with TRBD1. This CDR3 is built from 13 residues. Unmatched junction bases numbered 4, after V lost 8 bases and J lost 3 bases. The germline V gene has CDR1 MRHNA and CDR2 SNTAGT. CDR3 loop: CASGRDSYNEQFF. The CDR3 DNA follows: TGTGCCAGCGGCCGGGACAGCTACAATGAGCAGTTCTTC.

V usage is TRBV10-3 and J usage is TRBJ2-3, with 8 bases lining up with TRBD1. This CDR3 spans 14 amino acids. CDR1 ENHRY and CDR2 SYGVKD come from the germline V gene. The J segment lost 1 base and the V segment lost 4 bases, leaving 1 base of the junction unmatched. The CDR3 DNA reads as TGTGCCATCAGTGGGGGACAGGGCACAGATACGCAGTATTTT. It codes for CAISGGQGTDTQYF.

This chain links TRBV7-9 with TRBJ1-2; 7 positions match TRBD1. V shed 4 bases, J shed 4 bases, and the junction held 9 bases outside the gene matches. Germline values: CDR1 SEHNR, CDR2 FQNEAQ (reference sequence). The CDR3 has 15 residues. CDR3 sequence (DNA): TGTGCCAGCAGCTCTGAGGACAGGTGGATCTATGGCTACACCTTC. Translated: CASSSEDRWIYGYTF.

The chain has TRBV2 and TRBJ2-1, with D perhaps matching TRBD1 (6 bases). V was trimmed by 3 bases and J by 0 bases, leaving 9 bases between them. The CDR3 consists of 15 residues. CDR1 and CDR2 (germline): SNHLY, FYNNEI. The CDR3 sequence: CASSEGASSYNEQFF. The DNA of the CDR3 is TGTGCCAGCAGTGAGGGGGCGTCCTCCTACAATGAGCAGTTCTTC.

The V call is TRBV15, the J call TRBJ2-1; D remains unclear. Trimming pared 0 bases from V and 16 bases from J, leaving 19 bases between. This CDR3 is 14 amino acids long. CDR1 is LNHNV, CDR2 YYDKDF, per germline (reference sequence). The CDR3 reads CATSRDETSVWEFF. The CDR3 DNA follows: TGTGCCACCAGCAGAGATGAGACATCGGTTTGGGAATTCTTC. The entire variable domain, with the rest obtained from reference TRBV15 and TRBJ2-1, is as follows: DAMVIQNPRYQVTQFGKPVTLSCSQTLNHNVMYWYQQKSSQAPKLLFHYYDKDFNNEADTPDNFQSRRPNTSFCFLDIRSPGLGDTAMYLCATSRDETSVWEFFGPGTRLTVL.

The chain carries TRBV10-3 and TRBJ2-7; 9 bases align to TRBD1. Germline CDR1 ENHRY, CDR2 SYGVKD. With 9 bases clipped from V and 2 bases from J, the junction kept 8 bases outside the gene matches. This CDR3 is built from 14 residues. The CDR3 region has the DNA TGTGCCATATTAATGGGACAGGGAACCTACGAGCAGTACTTC. This translates into CAILMGQGTYEQYF.

The chain is built from TRBV16 and TRBJ1-3; 7 nucleotides line up with TRBD1. After removal of 3 bases from V and 0 bases from J, the junction contained 5 bases not matched to a gene. This CDR3 region has 16 residues. The V gene's germline CDR1 is KGHSY and CDR2 FQNENV. CDR3 protein: CASSQTTGSSGNTIYF. Written as DNA, the CDR3 is TGTGCCAGCAGCCAGACGACAGGGTCCTCTGGAAACACCATATATTTT.